The clone carrying this TCR beta chain showed up many times. Its antigen remains unknown. This specimen belongs to a study of T cells in Graves' hyperthyroidism and ophthalmopathy. General observations from the study: In blood, most of the thyroid clonotypes expanded above 0.001 were also present.

The CDR3 contains 14 residues. The V end lost 4 bases, the J end lost 1 base, and 10 bases lay between the germline ends. Regions amplified from RNA transcripts were the TCR beta CDR3 regions. Primed by the HTBI set, a first-round RT-PCR was run on the TCR CDR3. One entry per CDR3 protein results from TCRdb running MiXCR on the multiplex PCR reads. The repertoire holds roughly 700,000 distinct CDR3 sequences, with 30% to 40% as singletons. Source material: blood. The rearrangement links TRBV12-3 or TRBV12-4 to TRBJ1-1; no clear D gene. This TCR came from a woman aged 40-49 years with Graves' hyperthyroidism. CDR3 sequence (DNA): TGTGCCAGCAGTTCTCTAGTAGGGAACACTGAAGCTTTCTTT. It codes for CASSSLVGNTEAFF.